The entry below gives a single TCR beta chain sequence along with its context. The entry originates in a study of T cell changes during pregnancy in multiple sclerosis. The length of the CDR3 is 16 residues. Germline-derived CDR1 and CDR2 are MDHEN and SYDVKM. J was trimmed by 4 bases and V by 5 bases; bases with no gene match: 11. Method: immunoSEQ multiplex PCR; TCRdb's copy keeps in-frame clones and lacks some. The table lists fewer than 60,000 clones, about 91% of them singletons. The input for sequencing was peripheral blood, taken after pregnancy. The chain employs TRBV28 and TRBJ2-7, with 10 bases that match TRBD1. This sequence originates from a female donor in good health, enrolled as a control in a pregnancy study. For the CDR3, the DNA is TGTGCCAGCAGTAAGAGGCGGGACAGGGGAGAGTACGAGCAGTACTTC. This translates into CASSKRRDRGEYEQYF.